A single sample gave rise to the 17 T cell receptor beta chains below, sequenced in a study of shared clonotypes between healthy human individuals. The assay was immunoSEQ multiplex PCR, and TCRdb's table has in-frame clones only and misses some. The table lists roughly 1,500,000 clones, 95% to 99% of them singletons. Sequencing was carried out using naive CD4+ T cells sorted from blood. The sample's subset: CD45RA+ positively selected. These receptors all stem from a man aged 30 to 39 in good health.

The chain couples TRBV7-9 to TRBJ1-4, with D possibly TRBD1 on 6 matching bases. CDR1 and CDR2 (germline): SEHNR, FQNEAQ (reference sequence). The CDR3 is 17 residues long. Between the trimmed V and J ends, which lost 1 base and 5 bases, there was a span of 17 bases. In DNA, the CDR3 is TGTGCCAGCAGCTTAGTTTTCCCGACAGGCCAAAATGAAAAACTGTTTTTT. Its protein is CASSLVFPTGQNEKLFF.

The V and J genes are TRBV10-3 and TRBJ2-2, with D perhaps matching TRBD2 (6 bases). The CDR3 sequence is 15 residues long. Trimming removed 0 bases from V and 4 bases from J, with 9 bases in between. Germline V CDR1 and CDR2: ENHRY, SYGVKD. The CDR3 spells CAISESGGLTGELFF. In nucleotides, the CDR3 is TGTGCCATCAGTGAGTCGGGGGGTCTCACCGGGGAGCTGTTTTTT.

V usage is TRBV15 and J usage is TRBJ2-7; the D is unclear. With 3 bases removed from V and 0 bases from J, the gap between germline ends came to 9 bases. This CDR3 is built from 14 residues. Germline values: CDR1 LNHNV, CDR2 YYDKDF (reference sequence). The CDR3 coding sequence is TGTGCCACCAGCAGCGATGCGACCTCCTACGAGCAGTACTTC. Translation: CATSSDATSYEQYF.

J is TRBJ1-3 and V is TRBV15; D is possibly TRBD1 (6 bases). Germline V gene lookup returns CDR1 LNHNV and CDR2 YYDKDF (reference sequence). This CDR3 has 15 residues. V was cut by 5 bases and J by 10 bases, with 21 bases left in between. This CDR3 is CATSRRQDGQGTIYF. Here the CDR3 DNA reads TGTGCCACCAGCCGAAGACAGGATGGGCAGGGAACCATATATTTT.

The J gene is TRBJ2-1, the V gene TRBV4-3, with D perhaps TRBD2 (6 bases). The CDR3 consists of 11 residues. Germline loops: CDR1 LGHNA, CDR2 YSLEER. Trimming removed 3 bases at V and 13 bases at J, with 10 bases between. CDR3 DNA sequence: TGCGCCAGCAGCCAGTCGGGGGTACAGTTCTTC. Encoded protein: CASSQSGVQFF.

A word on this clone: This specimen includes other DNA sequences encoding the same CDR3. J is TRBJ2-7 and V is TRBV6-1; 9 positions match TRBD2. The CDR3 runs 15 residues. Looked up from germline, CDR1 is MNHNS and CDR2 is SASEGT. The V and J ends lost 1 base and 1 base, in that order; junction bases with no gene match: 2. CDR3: CASSEVAGGSYEQYF. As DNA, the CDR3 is TGTGCCAGCAGTGAAGTTGCGGGGGGGTCCTACGAGCAGTACTTC.

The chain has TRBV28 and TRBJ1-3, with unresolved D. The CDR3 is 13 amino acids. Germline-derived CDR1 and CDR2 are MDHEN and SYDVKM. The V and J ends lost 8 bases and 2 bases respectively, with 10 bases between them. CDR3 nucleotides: TGTGCCAGCCAACGGGCTGCTGGAAACACCATATATTTT. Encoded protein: CASQRAAGNTIYF.

In DNA form, the CDR3 reads TGTGCCAGTAGTATAGGTTGGGCAGGCGGGGGTAGCAATCAGCCCCAGCATTTT. Its protein is CASSIGWAGGGSNQPQHF. The rearrangement joins TRBV19 to TRBJ1-5, with D possibly matching TRBD1 (5 bases). Germline-derived CDR1 and CDR2 are LNHDA and SQIVND (reference sequence). V lost 1 base to trimming and J lost 0 bases, with 16 bases between them. There are 18 residues in the CDR3.

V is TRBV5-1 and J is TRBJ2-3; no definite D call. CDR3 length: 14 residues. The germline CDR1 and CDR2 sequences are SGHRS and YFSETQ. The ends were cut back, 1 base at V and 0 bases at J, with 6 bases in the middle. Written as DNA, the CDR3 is TGCGCCAGCAGCTTGCGGATTAGCACAGATACGCAGTATTTT. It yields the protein CASSLRISTDTQYF.

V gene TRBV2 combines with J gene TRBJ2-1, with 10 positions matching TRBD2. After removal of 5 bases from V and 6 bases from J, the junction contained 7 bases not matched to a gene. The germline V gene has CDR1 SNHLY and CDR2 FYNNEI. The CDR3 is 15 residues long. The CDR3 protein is CASSRELAGTNEQFF. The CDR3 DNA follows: TGTGCCAGCAGTCGGGAACTAGCGGGAACCAATGAGCAGTTCTTC.

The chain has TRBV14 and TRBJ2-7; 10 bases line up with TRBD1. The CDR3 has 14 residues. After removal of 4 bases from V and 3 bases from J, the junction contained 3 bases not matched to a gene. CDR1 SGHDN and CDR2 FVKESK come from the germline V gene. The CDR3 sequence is CASSRDRGFYEQYF. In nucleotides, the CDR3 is TGTGCCAGCAGCCGGGACAGGGGCTTCTACGAGCAGTACTTC.

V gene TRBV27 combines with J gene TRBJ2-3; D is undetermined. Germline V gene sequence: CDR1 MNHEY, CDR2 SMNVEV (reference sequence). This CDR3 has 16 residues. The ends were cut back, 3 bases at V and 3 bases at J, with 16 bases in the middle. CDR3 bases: TGTGCCAGCAGTTTTGATTGGACGAGACCTACAGATACGCAGTATTTT. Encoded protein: CASSFDWTRPTDTQYF.

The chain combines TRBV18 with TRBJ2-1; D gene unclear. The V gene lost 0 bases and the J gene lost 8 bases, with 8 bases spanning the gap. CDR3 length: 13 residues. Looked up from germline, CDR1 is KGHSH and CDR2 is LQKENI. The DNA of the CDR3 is TGTGCCAGCTCACCACCGAGCGAGGATGAGCAGTTCTTC. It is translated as CASSPPSEDEQFF.

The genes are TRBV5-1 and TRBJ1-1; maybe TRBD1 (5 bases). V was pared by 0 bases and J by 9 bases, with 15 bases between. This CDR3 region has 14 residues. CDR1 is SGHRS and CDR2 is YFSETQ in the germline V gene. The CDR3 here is CASSLGGPSTKAFF. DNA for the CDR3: TGCGCCAGCAGCTTGGGGGGACCCAGTACAAAAGCTTTCTTT.

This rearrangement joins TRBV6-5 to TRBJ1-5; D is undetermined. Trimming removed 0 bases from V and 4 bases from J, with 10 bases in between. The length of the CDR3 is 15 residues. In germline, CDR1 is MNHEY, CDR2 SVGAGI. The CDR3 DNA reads TGTGCCAGCAGTTACTCGGCAGCCTTTAATCAGCCCCAGCATTTT. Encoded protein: CASSYSAAFNQPQHF.

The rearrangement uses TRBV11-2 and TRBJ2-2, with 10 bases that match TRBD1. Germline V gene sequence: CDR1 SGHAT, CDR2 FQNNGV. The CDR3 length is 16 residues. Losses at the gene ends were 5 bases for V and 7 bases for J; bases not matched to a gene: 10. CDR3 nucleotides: TGTGCCAGCAGCACCCGGGACAGGGGTATGGGCGGGGAGCTGTTTTTT. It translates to CASSTRDRGMGGELFF.

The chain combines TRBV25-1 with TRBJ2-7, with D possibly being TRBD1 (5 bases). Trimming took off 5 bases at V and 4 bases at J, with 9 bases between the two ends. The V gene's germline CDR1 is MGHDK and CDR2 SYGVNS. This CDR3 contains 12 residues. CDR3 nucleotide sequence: TGTGCCAGCAGTCCCGACAGTTACGAGCAGTACTTC. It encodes CASSPDSYEQYF.